This TCR beta chain was retrieved from a study of blood T cell repertoires in COVID-19. The wider study: Both acute and convalescent COVID-19 samples were obtained from the United States, Italy and Spain.

The V gene lost 1 base and the J gene lost 1 base, with 12 bases spanning the gap. This CDR3 is built from 16 residues. Germline V gives CDR1 SGHKS, CDR2 YYEKEE (reference sequence). Original processing notes: Estimated nucleated cell counts came from reference gene primer amplification. Only in-frame clones appear in the TCRdb table, and some are missing; sequencing was by immunoSEQ multiplex PCR. V and J calls and clone size come straight from that table; D and trimming were deduced from the DNA. The data show about 110,000 clones, more than 75% seen once. The TCR sequence derives from a man in his forties with acute or convalescent COVID-19. Sequencing was carried out using peripheral blood. The V gene is TRBV5-5, the J gene TRBJ1-5; no firm D call. The CDR3 loop reads CASSLFEQTSNQPQHF. Written as DNA, the CDR3 is TGTGCCAGCAGCTTGTTCGAACAGACAAGCAATCAGCCCCAGCATTTT.